The rows below give T cell receptor beta chains drawn from one sample of a study of cytomegalovirus exposure and HLA in healthy donors. TCRdb keeps only in-frame clones here, not all; method: immunoSEQ multiplex PCR. The table has about 180,000 clones, approximately 70% seen once. The source material was PBMCs. These receptors all stem from a human donor in good health. CDR3s include the opening cysteine and the closing phenylalanine or tryptophan.

v_call cdr3_aa
TRBV11-3 CASSQQGATDEQYF
TRBV19 CASRTSNNQPQHF
TRBV2 CASSAQGTEAFF
TRBV18 CASSQGQGLYGYTF
TRBV6-5 CASRKPGTGLSEQYF
TRBV11-2 CASSNRDSYEQYF
TRBV30 CAWSEGRTNYGYTF
TRBV9 CASSVAPGNQPQHF
TRBV27 CASRTGTSYEQYF
TRBV27 CASSFPPGDTQYF
TRBV30 CAWSVRGFDSPLHF
TRBV27 CASKTGEAGELFF
TRBV6-4 CASSEQGDGDEQYF
TRBV2 CASSVSTQYF
TRBV19 CASSIFDRGGNTEAFF
TRBV18 CASSPTEGANGSPLHF
TRBV4-2 CASSQIGGIYEQYF
TRBV11-3 CASSYAGTSLETQYF
TRBV6-6 CATRNGGADTQYF
TRBV5-4 CASSLVDRKRSPLHF
TRBV5-8 CASSLYRDGTEAFF
TRBV10-3 CAIRRQANTGELFF
TRBV5-6 CASSPGQGVRTGELFF
TRBV7-9 CASSATGSLEKLFF
TRBV12-5 CASGDRGHYGYTF